This entry is about one T cell receptor (beta chain). Its antigen is as yet unknown. This entry belongs to a study of cytomegalovirus exposure and HLA in healthy donors. Whole-study findings and limits: Information on immune exposure was restricted to one variable (CMV serostatus). As a later analysis showed, a missense DCLRE1C variant was linked to trimming of TCR beta V- and J-genes.

Unmatched junction bases numbered 5, after V lost 3 bases and J lost 9 bases. CDR3 length: 13 residues. In germline, CDR1 is GTSNPN, CDR2 SVGIG (reference sequence). Researchers ran the PCR with 60 Vbeta and 13 Jbeta primers. Sequenced by immunoSEQ multiplex PCR; TCRdb stores in-frame clones only, minus some. The sample has under 200,000 clones; 85% are singletons. The chain links TRBV30 to TRBJ2-1; TRBD1 aligns across 10 bases. The clonotype originates from a woman aged 45 to 65 in good health and CMV-seronegative. The sequenced sample consisted of PBMCs. In DNA form, the CDR3 reads TGTGCCTGGAGCGGGACAGGGGTAGGTGAGCAGTTCTTC. It specifies CAWSGTGVGEQFF. The full variable domain, with the rest looked up from reference TRBV30 and TRBJ2-1, is SQTIHQWPATLVQPVGSPLSLECTVEGTSNPNLYWYRQAAGRGLQLLFYSVGIGQISSEVPQNLSASRPQDRQFILSSKKLLLSDSGFYLCAWSGTGVGEQFFGPGTRLTVL.